The 27 T cell receptor beta chains below were found in one sample sequenced in a study of response to subunit inactivated influenza vaccine. TCRdb used MiXCR to reprocess the RT-PCR reads, holding one entry per CDR3 protein. The sample yields 710,000 or so distinct CDR3 sequences, 15% to 18% seen once. The sequencing used PBMCs from blood, collected 11 to 12 days after vaccination. The receptors come from a man between 45 and 60 years old who received an inactivated influenza vaccine.

In its sample, this clonotype was seen a few times. This sequence joins TRBV29-1 and TRBJ2-7; 8 bases map to TRBD2. The CDR3 is made up of 12 amino acids. From germline, CDR1 is SQVTM and CDR2 ANQGSEA. The trim removed 2 bases at V and 6 bases at J, leaving 3 bases unmatched. In nucleotides, the CDR3 is TGCAGCGTTGAAAGCGGGGGATTCGAGCAGTACTTC. Protein sequence: CSVESGGFEQYF.

The CDR3 reads CASSRNRGEQYF. CDR3 DNA: TGTGCCAGCAGTCGGAACAGGGGCGAGCAGTACTTC. This chain links TRBV28 with TRBJ2-7, with 7 bases fitting TRBD1. From germline, CDR1 is MDHEN and CDR2 SYDVKM. CDR3 length equals 12 residues. The junction had 4 bases not matched to a gene; V was cut back by 5 bases and J by 6 bases.

This clonotype was seen only a few times. The CDR3 sequence: CSANVAGGWETQYF. CDR3 DNA: TGCAGTGCTAACGTCGCAGGGGGCTGGGAGACCCAGTACTTC. V usage is TRBV20-1 and J usage is TRBJ2-5; 8 bases are a match to TRBD1. The ends lost 4 bases at V and 5 bases at J; junction bases unmatched: 9. CDR1 and CDR2 from the germline V gene are DFQATT and SNEGSKA (reference sequence). This CDR3 region has 14 residues.

The V and J genes are TRBV7-9 and TRBJ1-6; D may be TRBD1 (6 bases). The V gene's germline CDR1 is SEHNR and CDR2 FQNEAQ (reference sequence). The CDR3 runs 16 residues. Trimming removed 0 bases from V and 7 bases from J, with 13 bases in between. The CDR3 nucleotides are TGTGCCAGCAGCTTAGCGCTTGGCAGGGGCAATTCACCCCTCCACTTT. Amino acids: CASSLALGRGNSPLHF.

This clonotype was counted at least ten times. The chain is built from TRBV30 and TRBJ2-4; maybe TRBD2 (6 bases). Trimming cost V 5 bases and J 4 bases, with 9 bases left between them. CDR3 size: 12 residues. Germline V gene data show CDR1 as GTSNPN and CDR2 as SVGIG (reference sequence). CDR3 residues: CAWGGSKNIQYF. The CDR3 DNA follows: TGTGCCTGGGGGGGGTCTAAAAACATTCAGTACTTC.

This clonotype was detected a few times. The chain combines TRBV29-1 with TRBJ2-7; 8 nucleotides align to TRBD1. Unmatched junction bases numbered 7, after V lost 7 bases and J lost 2 bases. This CDR3 is 13 amino acids long. Germline V lookup: CDR1 SQVTM, CDR2 ANQGSEA. The DNA for the CDR3 is TGCAGCGCTGGGTGGACAGGGACCTACGAGCAGTACTTC. Translation gives CSAGWTGTYEQYF.

V and J are TRBV6-2 or TRBV6-3 and TRBJ2-7; 11 nucleotides agree with TRBD2. V lost 5 bases, J lost 3 bases, and 9 bases stayed unmatched. The germline V gene has CDR1 MNHEY and CDR2 SVGEGT. There are 16 residues in the CDR3. The chain's CDR3 is CASSPSTSGSIYEQYF. In nucleotides, the CDR3 is TGTGCCAGCAGTCCCTCCACTAGCGGGAGTATCTACGAGCAGTACTTC.

This clonotype was picked up a small number of times. The chain uses TRBV3-1 and TRBJ2-1; D gene uncertain. This CDR3 is 11 amino acids long. Germline V CDR1 and CDR2: LGHDT, YNNKEL (reference sequence). With 3 bases removed from V and 10 bases from J, the gap between germline ends came to 7 bases. CDR3 DNA sequence: TGTGCCAGCAGCCAGGAAGCGGAGCAGTTCTTC. It translates to CASSQEAEQFF.

CDR3 sequence (DNA): TGTGCCAGCAGCTTGGAACCCTCACTAGCGGGGGGCCGGGAGAACATTCAGTACTTC. It is translated as CASSLEPSLAGGRENIQYF. The rearrangement joins TRBV5-5 to TRBJ2-4; 12 nucleotides align to TRBD2. This CDR3 spans 19 amino acids. V shed 0 bases and J 7 bases; nucleotides not matched to a gene: 14. The germline CDR1 and CDR2 sequences are SGHKS and YYEKEE (reference sequence).

The rearrangement uses TRBV30 and TRBJ1-2; D not certain. Trimming cost V 2 bases and J 2 bases, with 9 bases left between them. This CDR3 contains 13 residues. From germline, CDR1 is GTSNPN and CDR2 SVGIG (reference sequence). DNA of the CDR3: TGTGCCTGGAGTAGATCGGGGAACTATGGCTACACCTTC. Protein product: CAWSRSGNYGYTF. Full variable domain (rest looked up from reference TRBV30 and TRBJ1-2): SQTIHQWPATLVQPVGSPLSLECTVEGTSNPNLYWYRQAAGRGLQLLFYSVGIGQISSEVPQNLSASRPQDRQFILSSKKLLLSDSGFYLCAWSRSGNYGYTFGSGTRLTVV.

This clonotype was seen a handful of times. This chain links TRBV11-2 with TRBJ2-3; TRBD1 matches 9 bases. In germline, CDR1 is SGHAT, CDR2 FQNNGV. This CDR3 is built from 16 residues. V trimming: 5 bases; J trimming: 3 bases; junction bases outside the gene matches: 9. CDR3 nucleotides: TGTGCCAGCAGCCAGGCCGGACAGGGGAAGACAGATACGCAGTATTTT. Translating gives CASSQAGQGKTDTQYF. The variable domain in full, completed from reference TRBV11-2 and TRBJ2-3, reads EAGVAQSPRYKIIEKRQSVAFWCNPISGHATLYWYQQILGQGPKLLIQFQNNGVVDDSQLPKDRFSAERLKGVDSTLKIQPAKLEDSAVYLCASSQAGQGKTDTQYFGPGTRLTVL.

This clonotype was found a few times. The gene calls are TRBV30 and TRBJ2-1; the match to TRBD2 covers 7 bases. The ends lost 4 bases at V and 7 bases at J; junction bases unmatched: 10. Germline CDR1 GTSNPN, CDR2 SVGIG (reference sequence). This CDR3 is built from 14 residues. CDR3 amino acids: CAWTLAGAKNEQFF. The CDR3 bases are TGTGCCTGGACCCTGGCGGGAGCCAAAAATGAGCAGTTCTTC.

The chain carries TRBV5-1 and TRBJ1-2; TRBD1 matches at 8 bases. The germline V gene has CDR1 SGHRS and CDR2 YFSETQ. The CDR3 sequence is 15 residues long. V dropped 1 base and J dropped 7; count of bases not matched to a gene: 9. For the CDR3, the DNA is TGCGCCAGCAGCTTGTTACCCGGACAGGGAATTGGCTACACCTTC. Its translation: CASSLLPGQGIGYTF.

This clonotype was seen a few times. The rearrangement links TRBV28 to TRBJ1-4; TRBD1 aligns across 8 bases. Trimming removed 5 bases from V and 10 bases from J; junction bases left unmatched: 6. Germline V gene lookup returns CDR1 MDHEN and CDR2 SYDVKM. The CDR3 consists of 13 residues. The CDR3 nucleotides are TGTGCCAGCAGTCCTGGGACAGGAGCAAAACTGTTTTTT. This gives the protein CASSPGTGAKLFF.

This clonotype was observed a handful of times. The V and J genes are TRBV5-5 and TRBJ1-2; 7 bases are shared with TRBD1. Germline V gene sequence: CDR1 SGHKS, CDR2 YYEKEE (reference sequence). The junction had 4 bases not matched to a gene; V was cut back by 4 bases and J by 4 bases. CDR3 size: 13 residues. CDR3 in DNA: TGTGCCAGCAGCGACAGGGCCCTCTATGGCTACACCTTC. This encodes CASSDRALYGYTF.

This clonotype showed up many times. This chain links TRBV10-3 with TRBJ2-5; D ambiguous. The germline V and J ends were trimmed by 10 bases and 5 bases, with 17 bases remaining between them. The germline V gene has CDR1 ENHRY and CDR2 SYGVKD. This CDR3 is built from 13 residues. The CDR3 is CATSPKSMETQYF. CDR3 DNA sequence: TGTGCCACCAGCCCGAAAAGCATGGAGACCCAGTACTTC.

This clonotype was counted a few times. The V and J genes are TRBV5-8 and TRBJ2-7, with D tentatively TRBD1 (5 bases). The germline V gene has CDR1 SGHTS and CDR2 YDEGEE. The CDR3 has 14 residues. Trimming shortened V by 2 bases and J by 6 bases, and 15 bases separated the two germline ends. CDR3 sequence: CASSLGQGFGEQYF. The CDR3 DNA is TGTGCCAGCAGCTTAGGGCAGGGTTTCGGCGAGCAGTACTTC.

The gene calls are TRBV4-1 and TRBJ1-1; D not certain. V was shortened by 6 bases and J by 5 bases, with 10 bases between the two germline ends. The CDR3 runs 12 residues. Per the germline V gene, CDR1 is MGHRA and CDR2 is YSYEKL. The CDR3 loop is CASRQTGTEAFF. CDR3 nucleotides: TGCGCCAGCAGGCAGACCGGGACTGAAGCTTTCTTT.

This clonotype appeared a few times. V usage is TRBV5-5 and J usage is TRBJ1-2; D gene unclear. The CDR3 is made up of 15 amino acids. Germline CDR1 reads SGHKS; CDR2 reads YYEKEE (reference sequence). V shed 5 bases and J shed 5 bases, with 19 bases lying between them. This CDR3 is CASSTVPTLTYGYTF. CDR3 bases: TGTGCCAGCAGTACTGTTCCGACGTTGACGTATGGCTACACCTTC.

This clonotype appeared a few times. The DNA of the CDR3 is TGTGCCAGCAGCTCAACGGGACAGCCTACAGATACGCAGTATTTT. It translates to CASSSTGQPTDTQYF. The V gene is TRBV7-3, the J gene TRBJ2-3, with TRBD1 matching over 7 bases. Germline CDR1 SGHTA, CDR2 FQGTGA. The length of the CDR3 is 15 residues. Trimming cost V 4 bases and J 3 bases; bases outside gene matches: 7. Using reference TRBV7-3 and TRBJ2-3 for the parts outside the CDR3, the full variable domain is GAGVSQTPSNKVTEKGKYVELRCDPISGHTALYWYRQSLGQGPEFLIYFQGTGAADDSGLPNDRFFAVRPEGSVSTLKIQRTERGDSAVYLCASSSTGQPTDTQYFGPGTRLTVL.

This clonotype has more than one count but fewer than ten. J is TRBJ1-4 and V is TRBV2; the D is unclear. Trimming removed 7 bases from V and 7 bases from J, with 16 bases in between. Per the germline V gene, CDR1 is SNHLY and CDR2 is FYNNEI. This CDR3 is 14 amino acids long. The CDR3 spells CASTWTDDLEKLFF. CDR3 DNA: TGTGCCAGCACCTGGACGGATGATCTTGAAAAACTGTTTTTT.

This clonotype was found a few times. The chain recombines TRBV20-1 with TRBJ2-5; 7 bases map to TRBD1. The length of the CDR3 is 15 residues. The junction had 11 bases not matched to a gene; V was cut back by 3 bases and J by 4 bases. Germline assignment: CDR1 DFQATT and CDR2 SNEGSKA (reference sequence). The CDR3 sequence is CSASYNRGIPETQYF. CDR3 bases: TGCAGTGCTAGTTACAACAGGGGAATTCCAGAGACCCAGTACTTC.

This clonotype was picked up a small number of times. V and J are TRBV28 and TRBJ2-3; D ambiguous. Germline CDR1 and CDR2: MDHEN and SYDVKM. CDR3 length: 12 amino acids. Trimming took off 6 bases at V and 6 bases at J, with 10 bases between the two ends. CDR3 amino acids: CASSYEPDTQYF. The CDR3, as DNA: TGTGCCAGCAGCTATGAGCCGGATACGCAGTATTTT.

At least ten counts were recorded for this clonotype. The V call is TRBV10-3, the J call TRBJ2-4; D uncertain. The V end lost 0 bases, the J end lost 8 bases, and 14 bases lay between the germline ends. The CDR3 is made up of 15 amino acids. Per the germline V gene, CDR1 is ENHRY and CDR2 is SYGVKD. CDR3 residues: CAISESGLTADIQYF. CDR3 DNA: TGTGCCATCAGTGAGTCGGGCCTCACCGCTGACATTCAGTACTTC.

V usage is TRBV18 and J usage is TRBJ1-2; D gene unclear. V dropped 3 bases and J dropped 5 bases, with 10 bases sitting between them. From germline, CDR1 is KGHSH and CDR2 LQKENI. This CDR3 spans 13 amino acids. The CDR3 sequence is CASSPERVYGYTF. The CDR3 DNA reads TGTGCCAGCTCACCCGAACGGGTTTATGGCTACACCTTC.

This clonotype was detected a few times. The chain employs TRBV20-1 and TRBJ2-7; TRBD2 aligns across 14 bases. CDR1 is DFQATT, CDR2 SNEGSKA, per germline (reference sequence). CDR3 size: 16 residues. J lost 2 bases, V lost 6 bases, and 9 bases had no gene match. CDR3 amino acids: CSAESGTSGGTYEQYF. The CDR3 nucleotides are TGCAGTGCCGAGTCAGGGACTAGCGGGGGAACCTACGAGCAGTACTTC.

The chain uses TRBV15 and TRBJ1-2; D is unresolved. This CDR3 spans 15 amino acids. Trimming stripped 3 bases from V and 2 bases from J, with 13 bases between. Germline CDR1 and CDR2: LNHNV and YYDKDF (reference sequence). The CDR3 DNA follows: TGTGCCACCAGCAGTCCAGTTTCGTCAAACTATGGCTACACCTTC. Protein: CATSSPVSSNYGYTF. Full variable domain (missing parts from reference TRBV15 and TRBJ1-2): DAMVIQNPRYQVTQFGKPVTLSCSQTLNHNVMYWYQQKSSQAPKLLFHYYDKDFNNEADTPDNFQSRRPNTSFCFLDIRSPGLGDTAMYLCATSSPVSSNYGYTFGSGTRLTVV.